This T cell receptor (beta chain) was recorded in a study of blood T cell repertoires in COVID-19. Study-level information: In each case, the material was cDNA or gDNA derived from T cells, B-cell-depleted T cells, or PBMCs.

As handled by the study authors: It was from reference gene primer amplification that nucleated cell counts were estimated. Sequencing was performed with immunoSEQ multiplex PCR; in TCRdb, only in-frame clones are kept and a portion is missing. The DNA gave D and trimming, while V, J and clone size come from that table. Altogether approximately 200,000 clones are present, less than 95% being singletons, with the ten largest covering roughly 0.7%. The V gene end was trimmed by 5 bases and the J gene end by 1 base; junction bases not matched to a gene: 10. CDR1 SGHAT and CDR2 FQNNGV come from the germline V gene. This CDR3 has 16 residues.

This TCR was sampled from a man younger than 45 with COVID-19, enrolled during active disease. The chain uses TRBV11-2 and TRBJ2-7; 8 nucleotides match TRBD2. Sequencing was performed on peripheral blood. This CDR3 reads CASSDPSGGHSYEQYF. CDR3 DNA sequence: TGTGCCAGCAGCGACCCGAGCGGGGGCCATTCCTACGAGCAGTACTTC.